This paragraph covers one TCR beta chain sequence. The antigen remains unidentified. This entry comes from a study of beta chain features in type 1 diabetes. V dropped 0 bases and J dropped 3 bases, with 9 bases sitting between them. Per germline, CDR1 SGDLS and CDR2 YYNGEE. CDR3 length: 14 amino acids. cDNA synthesis used the whole RNA isolate, giving expressed TCRB sequences. The protocol was immunoSEQ multiplex PCR, while the TCRdb copy is restricted to in-frame clones and leaves out a portion. The table includes around 260,000 clones, less than 30% detected once. Sorted cells reached over 95% purity in every population. Findings of the study overall: Naive, central memory and Treg TCRB repertoires seemed to resemble each other more closely in patients than they did in healthy donors. Moderate yet significant TCRB CDR3 shortening was seen in Type 1 diabetes patients in all four CD4+ subsets.

Material for sequencing was naive CD4+ T cells from blood. The V and J genes are TRBV9 and TRBJ1-1, with a possible D match to TRBD1 (5 bases). This TCR came from a woman between 25 and 40 years old with type 1 diabetes. CDR3 coding DNA: TGTGCCAGCAGCGTAGATGGCAGGGACACTGAAGCTTTCTTT. Protein sequence: CASSVDGRDTEAFF.